Listed below are T cell receptor beta chains from one sample, sequenced in a study of CD8+CD57+ T cells in acquired aplastic anemia. TCRdb reprocessed the reads with MiXCR, giving one entry per CDR3 protein. The repertoire holds about 160,000 distinct CDR3 sequences, around 50% seen once, with approximately 3% in the top ten. Sequenced material: sorted CD4+, CD8+, or CD8+CD57+ T cells (not recorded which) from PBMCs. The receptors here all came from a human donor with aplastic anemia. CDR3s include the opening cysteine and the closing phenylalanine or tryptophan. The order of the fields is V gene, J gene, clone size, D gene, CDR3 protein, CDR3 DNA. The D gene is left open where the match is weak. Expanded clones are given a class, and other clones once, few, many or no size at all.

TRBV18,TRBJ2-5,-,-,CASSAQGSGQEAQYF,TGTGCCAGCTCGGCTCAGGGATCGGGACAAGAGGCCCAGTACTTC
TRBV4-3,TRBJ2-1,many,-,CASSQVRGSGAYNEQFF,TGCGCCAGCAGCCAGGTGCGGGGCAGCGGCGCCTACAATGAGCAGTTCTTC
TRBV11-3,TRBJ2-7,-,-,CASSPDGARSYEQYF,TGTGCCAGCAGCCCCGACGGGGCTAGATCCTACGAGCAGTACTTC
TRBV27,TRBJ2-7,-,TRBD1,CASSFLTGRRTGTYEQYF,TGTGCCAGTAGTTTTCTTACGGGCCGTAGGACAGGCACCTACGAGCAGTACTTC
TRBV10-3,TRBJ2-5,-,-,CAISEGGWGTQYF,TGTGCCATCAGCGAGGGCGGGTGGGGGACCCAGTACTTC
TRBV15,TRBJ2-5,-,TRBD2,CATSIGGDWREQETQYF,TGTGCCACCAGCATAGGAGGGGACTGGCGGGAGCAAGAGACCCAGTACTTC
TRBV24-1,TRBJ2-5,-,-,CATSDSGQAHETQYF,TGTGCCACCAGTGATTCCGGTCAGGCACACGAGACCCAGTACTTC
TRBV29-1,TRBJ2-1,-,TRBD2,CSVEGTSGKSSYNEQFF,TGCAGCGTTGAAGGGACTAGCGGAAAAAGCTCCTACAATGAGCAGTTCTTC
TRBV11-2,TRBJ1-1,-,TRBD1,CASSQTGGAGNTEAFF,TGTGCCAGCAGCCAGACAGGGGGCGCGGGGAACACTGAAGCTTTCTTT
TRBV11-2,TRBJ2-1,-,TRBD2,CASSLGSGAGEPNNEQFF,TGTGCCAGCAGCTTAGGAAGTGGGGCGGGGGAGCCTAACAATGAGCAGTTCTTC
TRBV27,TRBJ2-1,-,-,CASSLQRDGYNEQFF,TGTGCCAGCAGTTTACAGAGGGACGGCTACAATGAGCAGTTCTTC
TRBV11-3,TRBJ2-6,-,-,CASSLTGYGANVLTF,TGTGCCAGCAGCTTAACAGGGTACGGGGCCAACGTCCTGACCTTC
TRBV28,TRBJ1-2,many,TRBD1,CASRTGGYGYTF,TGTGCCAGCAGAACAGGGGGCTATGGCTACACCTTC
TRBV9,TRBJ2-2,-,-,CAGSVVPGPDTGELFF,TGTGCCGGCAGCGTAGTTCCGGGTCCAGACACCGGGGAGCTGTTTTTT
TRBV5-5,TRBJ1-1,few,-,CASSLNRGGTEAFF,TGTGCCAGCAGCCTAAATAGGGGGGGCACTGAAGCTTTCTTT
TRBV6-1,TRBJ1-1,-,TRBD1,CASSPTGDPEAFF,TGTGCCAGCAGTCCGACAGGGGATCCCGAAGCTTTCTTT
TRBV7-9,TRBJ2-5,many,-,CASSFGPVQETQYF,TGTGCCAGCAGCTTCGGGCCGGTACAAGAGACCCAGTACTTC
TRBV28,TRBJ1-3,few,-,CASSSYPGKESGNTIYF,TGTGCCAGCAGTTCCTACCCTGGGAAGGAGTCTGGAAACACCATATATTTT
TRBV7-8,TRBJ2-2,many,-,CASRTRDTGELFF,TGTGCCAGCAGAACCAGAGACACCGGGGAGCTGTTTTTT
TRBV7-9,TRBJ2-5,many,TRBD2,CASSFLVGTSGQETQYF,TGTGCCAGCAGCTTTCTGGTCGGGACTAGCGGCCAAGAGACCCAGTACTTC
TRBV7-9,TRBJ2-3,-,-,CASNAAGADTQYF,TGTGCCAGCAACGCGGCCGGGGCCGATACGCAGTATTTT
TRBV6-5,TRBJ2-7,many,TRBD2,CASSSVQREYEQYF,TGTGCCAGCAGTTCGGTCCAGCGGGAGTACGAGCAGTACTTC
TRBV19,TRBJ1-5,-,-,CASNQGAQPQHF,TGTGCCAGTAACCAGGGTGCTCAGCCCCAGCATTTT
TRBV20-1,TRBJ2-1,many,TRBD2,CSAIPLSGFSYNEQFF,TGCAGTGCTATCCCGCTTAGCGGGTTCTCCTACAATGAGCAGTTCTTC
TRBV4-2,TRBJ2-6,many,-,CASSPDQSDSGANVLTF,TGTGCCAGCAGCCCCGACCAGAGCGACTCTGGGGCCAACGTCCTGACTTTC
TRBV19,TRBJ1-1,many,-,CASSIGTGGGTEAFF,TGTGCCAGTAGTATAGGTACGGGGGGAGGGACTGAAGCTTTCTTT
TRBV6-5,TRBJ2-7,many,TRBD2,CASSYSGSGGVGRNEQYF,TGTGCCAGCAGTTACTCGGGGAGTGGGGGGGTAGGGAGGAACGAGCAGTACTTC
TRBV20-1,TRBJ1-5,-,-,CSARGSGAGQPQHF,TGCAGTGCTAGAGGTTCAGGGGCCGGTCAGCCCCAGCATTTT
TRBV7-2,TRBJ2-7,-,TRBD1,CASSSRTGASYEQYF,TGTGCCAGCAGCTCTAGGACAGGAGCATCCTACGAGCAGTACTTC
TRBV19,TRBJ1-2,-,-,CASSIVSGGYTF,TGTGCCAGTAGTATAGTGTCCGGTGGCTACACCTTC
TRBV20-1,TRBJ2-5,-,TRBD1,CSARPFLDRGKETQYF,TGCAGTGCTAGACCGTTCCTGGACAGGGGTAAAGAGACCCAGTACTTC
TRBV25-1,TRBJ2-6,-,-,CASREGANVLTF,TGTGCCAGCAGAGAAGGAGCCAACGTCCTGACTTTC
TRBV5-1,TRBJ2-1,-,TRBD2,CVSSWGLAGGHNEQFF,TGCGTCAGCAGCTGGGGACTAGCGGGAGGTCACAATGAGCAGTTCTTC
TRBV20-1,TRBJ2-1,-,-,CSARVPPANEQFF,TGCAGTGCTAGAGTTCCGCCCGCAAATGAGCAGTTCTTC
TRBV5-1,TRBJ1-5,many,-,CASSLAGGHNQPQHF,TGCGCCAGCAGCTTGGCGGGCGGTCACAATCAGCCCCAGCATTTT
TRBV20-1,TRBJ1-5,-,TRBD1,CSARAGQEARSNQPRHF,TGCAGTGCTAGAGCGGGACAGGAGGCCCGCAGCAATCAGCCCCGGCATTTT
TRBV5-6,TRBJ1-2,many,-,CASSPGSNYGYTF,TGTGCCAGCAGCCCAGGCTCCAACTATGGCTACACCTTC
TRBV7-2,TRBJ2-3,many,-,CASSFSADTQYF,TGTGCCAGCAGCTTTAGCGCAGATACGCAGTATTTT
TRBV11-3,TRBJ2-2,-,-,CASSLQGWLSGGELFF,TGTGCCAGCAGCTTACAGGGGTGGTTAAGTGGCGGGGAGCTGTTTTTT
TRBV6-2/TRBV6-3,TRBJ2-5,many,-,CASSYAPETQYF,TGTGCCAGCAGTTACGCCCCCGAGACCCAGTACTTC
TRBV2,TRBJ2-7,-,TRBD2,CASVRGLSNEQYF,TGTGCCAGCGTGCGGGGGTTAAGCAACGAGCAGTACTTC
TRBV10-3,TRBJ2-6,-,-,CAISGQVSGANVLTF,TGTGCCATCAGTGGACAGGTCTCTGGGGCCAACGTCCTGACTTTC
TRBV20-1,TRBJ2-3,-,TRBD2,CSATGLAGGDTQYF,TGCAGTGCAACGGGACTAGCGGGAGGGGATACGCAGTATTTT
TRBV7-9,TRBJ1-1,many,TRBD1,CASSLATGQQEAFF,TGTGCCAGCAGCTTAGCCACGGGACAGCAAGAAGCTTTCTTT
TRBV25-1,TRBJ1-4,-,-,CASSLQAVPNEKLFF,TGTGCCAGCAGCTTACAGGCAGTGCCCAATGAAAAACTGTTTTTT
TRBV15,TRBJ2-2,-,TRBD1,CATSRVATGPYTTGELFF,TGTGCCACCAGCAGAGTCGCGACAGGGCCCTACACCACCGGGGAGCTGTTTTTT
TRBV29-1,TRBJ2-1,-,TRBD2,CSVGASGNEQFF,TGCAGCGTTGGGGCTAGCGGAAATGAGCAGTTCTTC
TRBV7-8,TRBJ2-1,-,-,CASSLPIHNEQFF,TGTGCCAGCAGCTTACCCATTCACAATGAGCAGTTCTTC
TRBV20-1,TRBJ1-6,many,-,CSARYGSSYNSPLHF,TGCAGTGCTAGATACGGGAGCTCCTATAATTCACCCCTCCACTTT
TRBV6-2/TRBV6-3,TRBJ1-5,many,TRBD1,CASSLDRGRNQPQHF,TGTGCCAGCAGTCTCGACAGGGGACGGAATCAGCCCCAGCATTTT
TRBV27,TRBJ1-6,-,-,CASGPGASSYNSPLHF,TGTGCCAGCGGGCCAGGGGCTAGCTCCTATAATTCACCCCTCCACTTT
TRBV2,TRBJ2-1,many,TRBD2,CASSEGTRGEEQFF,TGTGCCAGCAGTGAAGGGACGCGGGGGGAAGAGCAGTTCTTC
TRBV7-9,TRBJ2-1,many,TRBD2,CASSGTSRDEQFF,TGTGCCAGCAGCGGGACTAGCAGAGATGAGCAGTTCTTC
TRBV15,TRBJ2-6,few,-,CATKPESGANVLTF,TGTGCCACCAAGCCAGAGTCTGGGGCCAACGTCCTGACTTTC
TRBV24-1,TRBJ2-5,-,TRBD2,CATSDAGLAPRGYQETQYF,TGTGCCACCAGTGATGCGGGACTAGCCCCTCGCGGGTATCAAGAGACCCAGTACTTC
TRBV10-2,TRBJ2-5,once,-,CASKVSETQYF,TGCGCCAGCAAGGTTAGCGAGACCCAGTACTTC
TRBV7-3,TRBJ2-1,-,TRBD2,CASSLLAGASVEQFF,TGTGCCAGCAGCTTACTAGCGGGGGCCTCCGTTGAGCAGTTCTTC
TRBV7-3,TRBJ2-7,many,TRBD2,CASSLGLAGVGEQYF,TGTGCCAGCAGCTTAGGACTAGCGGGAGTAGGCGAGCAGTACTTC
TRBV10-2,TRBJ1-5,-,-,CASSESGRDNQPQHF,TGCGCCAGCAGTGAGTCGGGCAGAGACAATCAGCCCCAGCATTTT
TRBV25-1,TRBJ1-1,few,-,CASLENTEAFF,TGTGCCAGCCTGGAGAACACTGAAGCTTTCTTT